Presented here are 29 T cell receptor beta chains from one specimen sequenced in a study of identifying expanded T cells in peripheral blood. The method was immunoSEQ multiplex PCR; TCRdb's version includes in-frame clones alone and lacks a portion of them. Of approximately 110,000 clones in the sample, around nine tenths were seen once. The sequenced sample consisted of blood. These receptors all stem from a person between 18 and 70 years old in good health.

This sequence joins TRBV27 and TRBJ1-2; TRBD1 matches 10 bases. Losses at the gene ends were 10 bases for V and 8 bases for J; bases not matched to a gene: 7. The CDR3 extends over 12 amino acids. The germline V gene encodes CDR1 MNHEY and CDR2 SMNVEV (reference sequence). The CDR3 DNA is TGTGCCACCCGGGACAGGGGCCCCGGCTACACCTTC. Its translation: CATRDRGPGYTF.

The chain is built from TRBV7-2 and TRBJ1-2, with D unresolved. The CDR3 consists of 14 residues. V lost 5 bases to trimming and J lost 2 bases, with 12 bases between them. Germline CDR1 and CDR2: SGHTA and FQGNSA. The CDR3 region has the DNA TGTGCCAGCAGCCGGGGAGGGAAGAACTATGGCTACACCTTC. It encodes CASSRGGKNYGYTF.

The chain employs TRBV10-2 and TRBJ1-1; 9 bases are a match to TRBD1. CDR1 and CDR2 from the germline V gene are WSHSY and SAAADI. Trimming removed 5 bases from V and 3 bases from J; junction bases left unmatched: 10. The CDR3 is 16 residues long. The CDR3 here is CASSLVQGARDTEAFF. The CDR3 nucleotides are TGCGCCAGCAGTTTGGTACAGGGGGCGAGGGACACTGAAGCTTTCTTT.

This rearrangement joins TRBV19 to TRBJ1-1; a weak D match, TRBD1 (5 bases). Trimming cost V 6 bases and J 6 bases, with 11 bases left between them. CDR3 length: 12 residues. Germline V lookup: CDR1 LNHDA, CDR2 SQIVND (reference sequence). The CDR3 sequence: CASSPGISEAFF. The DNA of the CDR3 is TGTGCCAGTAGCCCAGGGATATCTGAAGCTTTCTTT.

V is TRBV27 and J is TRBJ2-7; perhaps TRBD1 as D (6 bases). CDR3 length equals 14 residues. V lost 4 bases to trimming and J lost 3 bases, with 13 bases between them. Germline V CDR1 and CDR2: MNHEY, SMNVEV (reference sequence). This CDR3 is CASSSQGNIYEQYF. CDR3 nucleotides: TGTGCCAGCAGTTCGCAGGGGAATATCTACGAGCAGTACTTC.

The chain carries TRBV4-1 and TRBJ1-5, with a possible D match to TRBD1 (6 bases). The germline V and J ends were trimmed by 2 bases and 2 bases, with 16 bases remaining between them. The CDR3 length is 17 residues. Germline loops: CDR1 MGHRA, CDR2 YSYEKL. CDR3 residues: CASSQYIQGGGNQPQHF. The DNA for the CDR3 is TGCGCCAGCAGCCAATATATACAGGGAGGGGGCAATCAGCCCCAGCATTTT.

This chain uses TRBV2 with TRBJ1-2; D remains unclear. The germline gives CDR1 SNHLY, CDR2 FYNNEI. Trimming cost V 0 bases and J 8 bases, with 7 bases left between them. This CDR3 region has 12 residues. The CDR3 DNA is TGTGCCAGCAGTGAAGCGACATTAGGCTACACCTTC. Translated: CASSEATLGYTF.

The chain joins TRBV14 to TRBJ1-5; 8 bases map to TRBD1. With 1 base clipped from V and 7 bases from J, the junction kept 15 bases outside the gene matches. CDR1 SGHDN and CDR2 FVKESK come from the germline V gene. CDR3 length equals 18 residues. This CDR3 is CASSQGVKRQGAGQPQHF. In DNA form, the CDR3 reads TGTGCCAGCAGCCAAGGGGTGAAGCGGCAGGGGGCCGGGCAGCCCCAGCATTTT.

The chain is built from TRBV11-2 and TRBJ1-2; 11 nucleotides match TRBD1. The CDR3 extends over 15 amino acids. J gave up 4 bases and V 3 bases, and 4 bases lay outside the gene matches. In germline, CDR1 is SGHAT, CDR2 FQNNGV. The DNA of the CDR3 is TGTGCCAGCAGCTTCCCCGGGACAGGGGGCTATGGCTACACCTTC. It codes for CASSFPGTGGYGYTF.

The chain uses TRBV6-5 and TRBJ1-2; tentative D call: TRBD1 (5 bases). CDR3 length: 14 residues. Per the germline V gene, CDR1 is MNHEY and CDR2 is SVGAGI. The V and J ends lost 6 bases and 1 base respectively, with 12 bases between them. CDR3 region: CASRARQLNYGYTF. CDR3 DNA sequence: TGTGCCAGCAGGGCCAGACAGCTTAACTATGGCTACACCTTC.

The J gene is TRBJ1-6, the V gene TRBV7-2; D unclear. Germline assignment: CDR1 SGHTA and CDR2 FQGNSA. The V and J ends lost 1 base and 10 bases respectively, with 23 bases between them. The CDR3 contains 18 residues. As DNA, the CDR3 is TGTGCCAGCAGCTTAGTCGTCCATCGGGGAGGAGAAGGATCACCCCTCCACTTT. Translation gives CASSLVVHRGGEGSPLHF.

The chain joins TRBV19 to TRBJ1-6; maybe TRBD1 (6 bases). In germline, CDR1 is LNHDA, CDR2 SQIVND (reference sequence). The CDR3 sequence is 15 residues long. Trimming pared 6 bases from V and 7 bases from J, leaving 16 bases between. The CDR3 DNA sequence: TGTGCCAGTAGGGGCAGGGGTAAAGGGAATTCACCCCTCCACTTT. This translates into CASRGRGKGNSPLHF.

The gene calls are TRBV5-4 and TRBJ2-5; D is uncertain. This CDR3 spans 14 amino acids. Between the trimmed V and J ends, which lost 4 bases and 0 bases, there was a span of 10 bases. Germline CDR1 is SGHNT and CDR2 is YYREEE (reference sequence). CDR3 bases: TGTGCCAGCAGCCCGGCGAACAACCAAGAGACCCAGTACTTC. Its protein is CASSPANNQETQYF.

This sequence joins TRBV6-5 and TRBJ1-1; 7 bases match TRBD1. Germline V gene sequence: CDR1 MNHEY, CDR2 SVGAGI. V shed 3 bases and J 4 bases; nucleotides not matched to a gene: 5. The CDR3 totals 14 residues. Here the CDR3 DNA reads TGTGCCAGCAGTTATGGAACAGGGGTCACTGAAGCTTTCTTT. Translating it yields CASSYGTGVTEAFF.

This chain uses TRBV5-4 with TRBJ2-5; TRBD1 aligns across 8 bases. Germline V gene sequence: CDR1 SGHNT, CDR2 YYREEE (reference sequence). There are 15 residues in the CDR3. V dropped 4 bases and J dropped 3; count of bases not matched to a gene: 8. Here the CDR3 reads CASSIPGGAEETQYF. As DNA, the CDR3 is TGTGCCAGCAGCATTCCAGGGGGCGCGGAAGAGACCCAGTACTTC.

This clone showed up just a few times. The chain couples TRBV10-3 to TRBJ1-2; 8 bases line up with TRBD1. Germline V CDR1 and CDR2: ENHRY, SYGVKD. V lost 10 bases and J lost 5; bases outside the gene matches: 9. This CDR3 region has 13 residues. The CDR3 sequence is CASRTTGGYGYTF. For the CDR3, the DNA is TGTGCCAGCAGGACTACAGGGGGATATGGCTACACCTTC.

The CDR3 DNA sequence: TGTGCCAGCAGTGACGGACTCCTGGTGGGAAACACCATATATTTT. Its protein is CASSDGLLVGNTIYF. V is TRBV6-1 and J is TRBJ1-3, with no clear D. Trimming took off 3 bases at V and 4 bases at J, with 13 bases between the two ends. Germline V CDR1 and CDR2: MNHNS, SASEGT. The CDR3 consists of 15 residues.

The CDR3 sequence: CASSIQGGDSPLHF. The CDR3 DNA reads as TGTGCCAGTAGTATACAGGGAGGAGATTCACCCCTCCACTTT. The rearrangement joins TRBV19 to TRBJ1-6; weak D call: TRBD1 (5 bases). The ends were cut back, 2 bases at V and 8 bases at J, with 10 bases in the middle. There are 14 residues in the CDR3. Germline lookup yields CDR1 LNHDA and CDR2 SQIVND (reference sequence).

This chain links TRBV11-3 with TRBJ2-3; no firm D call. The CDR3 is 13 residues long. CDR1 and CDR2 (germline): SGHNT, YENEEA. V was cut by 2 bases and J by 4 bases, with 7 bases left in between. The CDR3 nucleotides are TGTGCCAGCAGCTTATTTACCGCAGATACGCAGTATTTT. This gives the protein CASSLFTADTQYF.

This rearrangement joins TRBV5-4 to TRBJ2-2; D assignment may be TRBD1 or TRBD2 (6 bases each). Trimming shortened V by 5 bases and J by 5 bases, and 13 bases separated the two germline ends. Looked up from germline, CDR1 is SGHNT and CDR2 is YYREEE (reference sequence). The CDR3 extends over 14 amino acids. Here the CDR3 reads CASRGGLGTGELFF. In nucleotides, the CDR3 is TGTGCCAGCAGGGGGGGCCTAGGAACCGGGGAGCTGTTTTTT.

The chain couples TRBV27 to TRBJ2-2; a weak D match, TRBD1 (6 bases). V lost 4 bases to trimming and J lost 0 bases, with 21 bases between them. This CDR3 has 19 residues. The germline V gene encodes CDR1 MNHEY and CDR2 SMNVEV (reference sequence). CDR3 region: CASSSTGFLVGANTGELFF. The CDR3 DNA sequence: TGTGCCAGCAGTTCAACAGGGTTTCTAGTGGGAGCGAACACCGGGGAGCTGTTTTTT.

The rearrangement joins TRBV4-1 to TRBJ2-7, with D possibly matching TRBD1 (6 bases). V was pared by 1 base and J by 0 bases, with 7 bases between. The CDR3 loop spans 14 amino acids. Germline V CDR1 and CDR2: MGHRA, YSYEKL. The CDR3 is CASSQARGSYEQYF. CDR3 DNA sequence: TGCGCCAGCAGCCAAGCCAGGGGCTCCTACGAGCAGTACTTC.

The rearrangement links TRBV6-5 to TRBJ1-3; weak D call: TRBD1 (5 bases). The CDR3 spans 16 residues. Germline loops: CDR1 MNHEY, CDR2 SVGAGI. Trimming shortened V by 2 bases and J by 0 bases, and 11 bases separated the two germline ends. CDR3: CASSYSSGSSGNTIYF. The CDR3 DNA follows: TGTGCCAGCAGTTACAGTTCAGGGAGCTCTGGAAACACCATATATTTT.

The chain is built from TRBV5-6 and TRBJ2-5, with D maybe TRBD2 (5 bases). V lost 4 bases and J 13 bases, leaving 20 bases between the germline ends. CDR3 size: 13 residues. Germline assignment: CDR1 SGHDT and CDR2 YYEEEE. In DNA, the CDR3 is TGTGCCAGCAGCCCCCCGGACCGGCGGGTCCCGTACTTC. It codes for CASSPPDRRVPYF.

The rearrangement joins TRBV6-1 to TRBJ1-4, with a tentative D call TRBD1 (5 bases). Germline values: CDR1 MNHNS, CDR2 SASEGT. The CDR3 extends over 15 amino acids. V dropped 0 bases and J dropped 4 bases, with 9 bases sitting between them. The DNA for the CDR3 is TGTGCCAGCAGTGAAGCGGGGGGACTTAATGAAAAACTGTTTTTT. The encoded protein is CASSEAGGLNEKLFF.

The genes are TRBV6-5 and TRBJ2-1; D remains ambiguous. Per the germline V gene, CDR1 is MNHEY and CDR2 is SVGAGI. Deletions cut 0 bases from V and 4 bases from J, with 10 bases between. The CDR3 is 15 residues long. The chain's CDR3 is CASSYSLAYYNEQFF. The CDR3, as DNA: TGTGCCAGCAGTTACTCGTTGGCCTATTACAATGAGCAGTTCTTC.

DNA for the CDR3: TGTGCCAGCAGCCCAGAGAGGTCCAGGGCGTTCGGTGGCTACACCTTC. Its translation is CASSPERSRAFGGYTF. V and J are TRBV4-2 and TRBJ1-2, with a possible D match to TRBD1 (5 bases). The CDR3 has 16 amino acids. CDR1 and CDR2 from the germline V gene are LGHNA and YNFKEQ. V was clipped by 4 bases and J by 7 bases, with 22 bases between them.

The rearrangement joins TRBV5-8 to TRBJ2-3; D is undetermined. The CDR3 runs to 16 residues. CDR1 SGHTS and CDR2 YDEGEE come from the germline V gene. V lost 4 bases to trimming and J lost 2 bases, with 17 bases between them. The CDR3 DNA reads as TGTGCCAGCAGCCCCGGACGGTCTACTATCACAGATACGCAGTATTTT. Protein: CASSPGRSTITDTQYF. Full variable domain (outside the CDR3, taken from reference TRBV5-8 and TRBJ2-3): EAGVTQSPTHLIKTRGQQATLRCSPISGHTSVYWYQQALGLGLQFLLWYDEGEERNRGNFPPRFSGRQFPNYSSELNVNALELEDSALYLCASSPGRSTITDTQYFGPGTRLTVL.

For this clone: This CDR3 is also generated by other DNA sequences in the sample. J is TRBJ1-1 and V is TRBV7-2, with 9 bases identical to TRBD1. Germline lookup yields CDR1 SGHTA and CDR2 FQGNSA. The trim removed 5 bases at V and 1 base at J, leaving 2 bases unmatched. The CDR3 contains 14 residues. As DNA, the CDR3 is TGTGCCAGCAGCCCACAGGGGGCGAACACTGAAGCTTTCTTT. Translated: CASSPQGANTEAFF. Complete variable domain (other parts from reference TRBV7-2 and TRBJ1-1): GAGVSQSPSNKVTEKGKDVELRCDPISGHTALYWYRQSLGQGLEFLIYFQGNSAPDKSGLPSDRFSAERTGGSVSTLTIQRTQQEDSAVYLCASSPQGANTEAFFGQGTRLTVV.